This T cell receptor beta chain was retrieved from a study of cytomegalovirus exposure and HLA in healthy donors (dated by TCRdb to about 2017). Context from the whole study: An earlier analysis of 550 to 700 of the donors reported 276 Gb of sequence data and approximately 110 million unique TCR beta sequences from 150 million to 200 million T cells. Among roughly 400 genotyped donors of the cohort, an average of approximately 240,000 unique TCR beta nucleotide sequences were sequenced per donor, roughly 20% of them non-productive. HLA typing covered class I and class II loci at four-digit resolution. The study combined high-throughput TCR immunosequencing, statistical association of individual TCRs with disease status, and machine learning to predict cytomegalovirus infection status. The later analysis used no new phenotypic data to find candidate immune exposures, relying instead on TCR beta sequences and their occurrence across donors. Donor age, sex, ethnicity and CMV serostatus were compiled together with the repertoire data. An earlier analysis of 587 of the donors applied high-throughput TCR beta sequencing to assess whether each TCR beta V gene segment acted as functional or pseudogenic. A later analysis re-examined previously published TCR beta repertoires from hundreds of donors and added high-resolution HLA genotyping to investigate patterns of TCR occurrence. Typing coverage differed by locus: A, B, C, DRB1 and DQB1 were typed in roughly 629-630 donors, DQA1 in about 500, DPA1 in nearly 610, and DPB1 in about 450. A separate validation cohort of roughly 130 different subjects was used in addition to the approximately 700-subject first cohort. Using immunosequencing, the study profiled T cell repertoires from 500 to 800 subjects and related those repertoires to cytomegalovirus serostatus. Of the roughly 400 genotyped donors, 81% were placed in the genetic ancestry cluster associated with self-reported Caucasian donors. Roughly 300 gigabases of sequencing data and around 80 million unique TCR sequences made up an early release that covered nearly 650 HLA-typed donors. The study was designed to test whether signatures of past pathogen exposure could be identified by cataloging public T cell receptors. Five DR-DQ haplotypes were treated as single units for association and clustering because of strong linkage in the cohort. In a later genetic analysis, genome-wide SNP genotypes for about three fifths of the roughly 670 donors were used, and that subset was treated as a discovery cohort. Every discovery cohort repertoire had been produced on one sequencing platform. General conclusions and limits of the study: The only immune exposure information available for the cohort was CMV serostatus. Broadly in line with IMGT annotations, most TCR beta V segments showed up in productive rearrangements about 87% or about 30% of the time in an earlier analysis of around 600 of the donors. When HLA alleles, especially DR and DQ, strongly co-occurred, attributing TCR associations to individual alleles was difficult. A later analysis found that TCR association rates varied across HLA loci, with DRB1 alleles showing the most associated TCRs and HLA-C alleles the fewest. The study listed 150 to 200 TCR beta chains as associated with cytomegalovirus. In a later analysis, 16,951 TCR beta sequences were associated with specific HLA alleles at a false discovery rate of 0.05. According to a later analysis, most CMV-associated TCR beta chains appeared to be HLA-restricted, and the HLA associations seemed to be driven largely by CMV exposure. In vitro tests confirmed that three of the cytomegalovirus-associated TCR beta chains recognize cytomegalovirus antigens. Some IMGT-functional V segments, including TRBV6-2 and TRBV6-3, could not be distinguished by the 87-base-pair reads and were therefore excluded. Sequencing depth was assumed to be roughly uniform across donors in the presence/absence analyses, though that assumption may not hold. In a later analysis, HLA-associated TCR beta chains showed more clonal expansion and lower generation probabilities than non-associated chains that were equally common. In a later genetic analysis, a missense DCLRE1C variant was associated with V-gene and J-gene trimming of TCR beta chains, and the association was replicated in an independent cohort. Across donors, most TCR sequences were observed very rarely, whereas some public TCRs were present in many individuals. The earlier analysis of 587 of the donors excluded roughly 17 rarely observed V segments, including chromosome 9 orphons, because counts were too low. Because HLA typing was unavailable for some donors at each locus, only the typed subset was used in association tests. A further reported finding was that TCR beta sequences accurately predicted the HLA-A and HLA-B alleles for most subjects in the first cohort. A cluster of highly shared sequence variants was judged likely to represent a technical artifact of the sequencing pipeline. Only TCR beta chains were sequenced in this cohort, and the absence of alpha or paired-chain data limited detectable features. The classifier was reported to diagnose cytomegalovirus status with high specificity and sensitivity in both the original and validation cohorts. According to the authors, the approach could potentially be generalized to other disease states and immunological phenotypes. A later genetic analysis reported fewer N-insertions in productive TCRs among donors in an Asian-associated ancestry cluster than the roughly 690-donor mean. Correlated functional status among segregating V segments might reflect linkage disequilibrium, but an unknown experimental factor could not be ruled out. Several of the top co-occurrence clusters appeared to be linked to parvovirus B19, influenza, CMV and Epstein-Barr virus, according to a later analysis.

The cohort comprised around 700 healthy bone marrow donors. At the time of sampling, every cohort member was nominally healthy, though immune exposures that went unrecorded were likely present. The donor was CMV seropositive and was included in the group of some 290 seropositive cohort members. Every donor gave a peripheral blood sample, and the peripheral blood mononuclear cells from that sample were used for TCR beta sequencing. Genomic DNA was extracted from the blood cell samples with the Qiagen DNeasy Blood Extraction Kit. Library prep was done by the immunoSEQ multiplex PCR assay. The multiplex PCR relied on a mix of 60 forward primers for TCR Vbeta segments and 13 reverse primers for TCR Jbeta segments. A multiplex PCR assay on genomic DNA amplified the CDR3 region of rearranged TCR beta genes. The Illumina HiSeq System was used to sequence the amplified TCR beta libraries as 87-base-pair reads. The original pipeline was this. In a later analysis, tens of millions of unique TCR beta chains were counted across the 690 or so repertoires, and roughly 11 million of these chains were shared by at least two donors. To remove PCR and sequencing errors, raw reads were error-corrected and collapsed into unique sequences using a nearest-neighbor algorithm that merged closely related sequences. V, D and J gene segments were assigned by aligning CDR3 sequences to IMGT reference sequences. For a sequence to be retained, a match of at least six nucleotides was required to both a V gene segment and a J gene segment. A rearrangement counted as productive if the CDR3 had no stop codons and remained in frame with V and J, and every other rearrangement counted as non-productive. Following IMGT convention, CDR3 was defined as the stretch from the second conserved V-encoded cysteine to the conserved J-encoded phenylalanine. The earlier analysis of some 550 of the donors excluded any sequence lacking an unambiguous match to a single V gene segment. In an earlier analysis of some 590 of the donors, V segments were called functional above 56.7% productive rearrangements and were called segregating when the between-donor standard deviation exceeded 5%. A statistical classification framework was built to diagnose cytomegalovirus status from the catalog of TCR beta chain sequences. A later analysis assigned V and J genes by comparing TCR nucleotide sequences with IMGT/GENE-DB human TR gene sequences. The TCRdist pipeline was used in a later analysis to assign CDR3 sequences and most-parsimonious VDJ recombination scenarios. In a later analysis, each TCR beta chain was defined by its CDR3 amino acid sequence together with its V-gene family, and reads lacking a unique V-gene family were excluded. A later analysis removed nearly 600 highly shared, low-generation-probability nucleotide sequences to deal with suspected cross-contamination and a sequencing artifact. A later analysis calculated a clonal expansion index for each public chain from normalized within-repertoire ranks of inferred template counts. In a later analysis, generation probabilities were computed using a VDJ recombination model fitted to out-of-frame rearrangements, and the results were checked against IGoR. A later analysis scored TCR-TCR, TCR-HLA and TCR-CMV co-occurrence with hypergeometric tests, applying a repertoire-size bias correction to TCR pairs. In a later analysis, false discovery rates were estimated by permuting HLA or CMV assignments 20 times. A later analysis grouped co-occurring TCRs with DBSCAN, adding TCRdist sequence similarity when clustering within HLA-allele-positive subsets. Repertoires with fewer than 30,000 or more than 120,000 public chains, plus five repertoires with anomalous nucleotide sharing, were excluded from co-occurrence clustering. The table was pulled from immuneACCESS by TCRdb, which kept in-frame rearrangements only. Such tables lose some clones; where checked, under half of the loss comes from unresolved V genes, and the rest has no known cause. V, J and clone size reflect that table, while D and trimming were determined from the DNA. The sample table holds about 150,000 clones, of which roughly 80% were seen once. The biggest ten clones account for approximately 6.8% of the sample.

As concerns this clone: Its antigen is still unknown. Per-base quality was not reported, and no clone a single base away is much larger than it.

CDR1 and CDR2, per the germline V gene (reference sequence), are GTSNPN and SVGIG. From cysteine to phenylalanine, the CDR3 is 15 amino acids long. The sequence is cut down to CDR3 DNA, 45 bases in frame from base 1. Trimming removed 2 bases from V and 7 bases from J, leaving 18 bases between the germline ends. Recombination linked TRBV30 to TRBJ1-5; a tentative D match to TRBD1 spans 6 bases. The source of this sequence is a man aged 25 to 40 in good health and CMV-seropositive. The sequencing input was PBMCs. The DNA is as follows: TGTGCCTGGAGTATGGGGCAGGGGCCTTCCCAGCCCCAGCATTTT. Protein translation: CAWSMGQGPSQPQHF.